This TCR beta chain originates from a study of blood T cell repertoires in COVID-19. Study information: Collection of acute and convalescent COVID-19 samples took place in the United States, Italy and Spain. Sample material is recorded as cDNA or gDNA derived from T cells, B-cell-depleted T cells, or PBMCs.

The data were produced by immunoSEQ multiplex PCR, yet TCRdb's version contains in-frame clones alone and is incomplete. This sample carries 200,000 to 250,000 clones, roughly 82% of them seen once, and the ten largest clones take around 5%. The CDR3 runs 12 residues. V was cut by 0 bases and J by 4 bases, with 3 bases left in between. The germline V gene encodes CDR1 LNHNV and CDR2 YYDKDF (reference sequence). What was sequenced was peripheral blood. The chain employs TRBV15 and TRBJ2-5; D uncertain. The origin of this receptor is a woman in her 70s with acute or convalescent COVID-19. The CDR3 spells CATSRDLETQYF. Written as DNA, the CDR3 is TGTGCCACCAGCAGAGATCTAGAGACCCAGTACTTC.